Listed below are T cell receptor beta chains from one sample, sequenced in a study of radiotherapy plus CTLA-4 blockade in lung cancer. TCRdb keeps only in-frame clones here, not all; method: immunoSEQ multiplex PCR. Among approximately 85,000 clones listed, approximately 84% were seen once. The starting material was peripheral blood, obtained from a patient treated with radiotherapy plus ipilimumab. These receptors came from a human donor with non-small cell lung cancer who had a partial response to radiotherapy plus ipilimumab. The CDR3 runs from the conserved cysteine through the conserved F or W. Fields, in order: D gene, J gene, clone size, V gene, CDR3 DNA, CDR3 protein. A D gene is named only where the DNA matches it firmly. Size tells how often a clone was seen (once, few, many) or the class of an expanded clone, and some rows leave it out.

d_gene: .
j_gene: TRBJ2-7
abundance: .
v_gene: TRBV14
CDR3nt: TGTGCCAGCAGCCAAGACTACCTAACCTACGAGCAGTACTTC
CDR3aa: CASSQDYLTYEQYF

d_gene: .
j_gene: TRBJ2-1
abundance: .
v_gene: TRBV25-1
CDR3nt: TGTGCCAGCAGCCCGACGGACAGCTCTTCCTACAATGAGCAGTTCTTC
CDR3aa: CASSPTDSSSYNEQFF

d_gene: TRBD2
j_gene: TRBJ2-1
abundance: .
v_gene: TRBV6-1
CDR3nt: TGTGCCAGCAGTGACTCAAGGGGCGGGGGGAGTGAGCAGTTCTTC
CDR3aa: CASSDSRGGGSEQFF

d_gene: .
j_gene: TRBJ1-2
abundance: .
v_gene: TRBV7-2
CDR3nt: TGTGCCAGCAGCCCAAGCGGCCCGGGGGGAGGTGGCTACACCTTC
CDR3aa: CASSPSGPGGGGYTF

d_gene: .
j_gene: TRBJ1-4
abundance: few
v_gene: TRBV7-9
CDR3nt: TGTGCCAGCAAAAGGAGAAATGAAAAACTGTTTTTT
CDR3aa: CASKRRNEKLFF

d_gene: .
j_gene: TRBJ1-4
abundance: .
v_gene: TRBV2
CDR3nt: TGTGCCAGCAGTGAAGCGCGCGAAAAACTGTTTTTT
CDR3aa: CASSEAREKLFF

d_gene: TRBD1
j_gene: TRBJ1-1
abundance: .
v_gene: TRBV4-3
CDR3nt: TGCGCCAGCAGCCAGGATCCTTTTGCCGGGACAGGGGGTTGGGACACTGAAGCTTTCTTT
CDR3aa: CASSQDPFAGTGGWDTEAFF

d_gene: TRBD2
j_gene: TRBJ2-1
abundance: .
v_gene: TRBV4-1
CDR3nt: TGCGCCAGCAGCCAAGCGTTAGCGGGATTGTTTGAGCAGTTCTTC
CDR3aa: CASSQALAGLFEQFF

d_gene: .
j_gene: TRBJ2-1
abundance: once
v_gene: TRBV6-5
CDR3nt: TGTGCCAGCAGATTTGACAGAGGCTCCTACAATGAGCAGTTCTTC
CDR3aa: CASRFDRGSYNEQFF

d_gene: .
j_gene: TRBJ1-1
abundance: once
v_gene: TRBV6-5
CDR3nt: TGTGCCAGCAGTTTTAGACAGGCTATGAACACTGAAGCTTTCTTT
CDR3aa: CASSFRQAMNTEAFF

d_gene: .
j_gene: TRBJ1-2
abundance: .
v_gene: TRBV4-1
CDR3nt: TGCGCCAGCAGCCAAGATTTGGCGGTTTACACCTTC
CDR3aa: CASSQDLAVYTF

d_gene: .
j_gene: TRBJ1-5
abundance: .
v_gene: TRBV11-2
CDR3nt: TGTGCCAGCAGCTCCCCGTTCAATCAGCCCCAGCATTTT
CDR3aa: CASSSPFNQPQHF

d_gene: TRBD1
j_gene: TRBJ1-2
abundance: .
v_gene: TRBV4-1
CDR3nt: TGCGCCAGCAGCAGGACAGGGGACGGCGGCTATGGCTACACCTTC
CDR3aa: CASSRTGDGGYGYTF

d_gene: TRBD1
j_gene: TRBJ2-4
abundance: .
v_gene: TRBV28
CDR3nt: TGTGCCAGCAGGGAACAGGGGTCGGACATTCAGTACTTC
CDR3aa: CASREQGSDIQYF

d_gene: .
j_gene: TRBJ2-5
abundance: .
v_gene: TRBV4-1
CDR3nt: TGCGCCAGCAGCCAAGATTTTACAGGCGTATTCCGGGAGACCCAGTACTTC
CDR3aa: CASSQDFTGVFRETQYF

d_gene: TRBD1
j_gene: TRBJ1-5
abundance: .
v_gene: TRBV2
CDR3nt: TGTGCCAGCAGGGCGGGACAGAGCAATCAGCCCCAGCATTTT
CDR3aa: CASRAGQSNQPQHF

d_gene: .
j_gene: TRBJ1-2
abundance: .
v_gene: TRBV2
CDR3nt: TGTGCCAGCAGTCCACAGGGCCTGAACTATGGCTACACCTTC
CDR3aa: CASSPQGLNYGYTF

d_gene: .
j_gene: TRBJ2-5
abundance: .
v_gene: TRBV30
CDR3nt: TGTGCCTGGAGTGCTCAGGGAGGGACCCAGTACTTC
CDR3aa: CAWSAQGGTQYF

d_gene: .
j_gene: TRBJ2-2
abundance: .
v_gene: TRBV5-5
CDR3nt: TGTGCCAGCAGCGCTCCTTGGCGGGACCACAACACCGGGGAGCTGTTTTTT
CDR3aa: CASSAPWRDHNTGELFF

d_gene: TRBD1
j_gene: TRBJ1-2
abundance: .
v_gene: TRBV6-5
CDR3nt: TGTGCCAGCAGTGGGGGACAGGGCCCCTATGGCTACACCTTC
CDR3aa: CASSGGQGPYGYTF

d_gene: .
j_gene: TRBJ2-3
abundance: few
v_gene: TRBV28
CDR3nt: TGTGCCAGCCGGGAGCAAGGGACAGATACGCAGTATTTT
CDR3aa: CASREQGTDTQYF

d_gene: TRBD1
j_gene: TRBJ1-1
abundance: .
v_gene: TRBV6-5
CDR3nt: TGTGCCAGCAGCCAGGGACAGGGGTTCTCATTT
CDR3aa: CASSQGQGFSF

d_gene: TRBD1
j_gene: TRBJ2-1
abundance: .
v_gene: TRBV5-1
CDR3nt: TGCGCCAGCAGCTCCGGACAGGGCTTCGTCGATGAGCAGTTCTTC
CDR3aa: CASSSGQGFVDEQFF

d_gene: .
j_gene: TRBJ2-1
abundance: .
v_gene: TRBV19
CDR3nt: TGTGCCAGTACCCCTCGTCAGGGGACAATGATCAATGAGCAGTTCTTC
CDR3aa: CASTPRQGTMINEQFF

d_gene: .
j_gene: TRBJ1-2
abundance: .
v_gene: TRBV7-9
CDR3nt: TGTGCCAGCAGCTTAGCTGGGGGAGGTGGTGGCTACACCTTC
CDR3aa: CASSLAGGGGGYTF

d_gene: .
j_gene: TRBJ1-5
abundance: once
v_gene: TRBV27
CDR3nt: TGTGCCAGCAGCCGGGGAGCGGATCAGCCCCAGCATTTT
CDR3aa: CASSRGADQPQHF

d_gene: TRBD1
j_gene: TRBJ2-6
abundance: .
v_gene: TRBV19
CDR3nt: TGTGCCAGCGGGACAGGGGAGGGCTCTGGGGCCAACGTCCTGACTTTC
CDR3aa: CASGTGEGSGANVLTF

d_gene: .
j_gene: TRBJ1-5
abundance: .
v_gene: TRBV9
CDR3nt: TGTGCCAGCAGCGTAGAAGGCGGACTGGGGCCCCAGCATTTT
CDR3aa: CASSVEGGLGPQHF

d_gene: TRBD2
j_gene: TRBJ2-5
abundance: .
v_gene: TRBV7-3
CDR3nt: TGTGCCAGCAGCGCACTAGCGGGAGTTGGACAAGAGACCCAGTACTTC
CDR3aa: CASSALAGVGQETQYF

d_gene: .
j_gene: TRBJ1-1
abundance: .
v_gene: TRBV7-9
CDR3nt: TGTGCCAGCAGCTCAGGGTTTACCATGGGCACTGAAGCTTTCTTT
CDR3aa: CASSSGFTMGTEAFF

d_gene: .
j_gene: TRBJ1-2
abundance: .
v_gene: TRBV19
CDR3nt: TGTGCCAGTAGTCAGTTCGCGGCGCCCTATGGCTACACCTTC
CDR3aa: CASSQFAAPYGYTF

d_gene: TRBD2
j_gene: TRBJ2-5
abundance: .
v_gene: TRBV28
CDR3nt: TGTGCCAGCAGTCCCCTCGCGTCCGGGAGGCGAGCGGAGACCCAGTACTTC
CDR3aa: CASSPLASGRRAETQYF

d_gene: .
j_gene: TRBJ1-1
abundance: .
v_gene: TRBV7-9
CDR3nt: TGTGCCAGCAGCTTAGTTGGGGGGGGGAACACTGAAGCTTTCTTT
CDR3aa: CASSLVGGGNTEAFF

d_gene: .
j_gene: TRBJ2-3
abundance: .
v_gene: TRBV6-1
CDR3nt: TGTGCCAGCACCGCGACAGGTAGAAGTCCAGATACGCAGTATTTT
CDR3aa: CASTATGRSPDTQYF

d_gene: .
j_gene: TRBJ1-2
abundance: .
v_gene: TRBV28
CDR3nt: TGTGCCAGCAGTTTATACGGGGGGGAGGACTATGGCTACACCTTC
CDR3aa: CASSLYGGEDYGYTF

d_gene: .
j_gene: TRBJ1-2
abundance: .
v_gene: TRBV19
CDR3nt: TGTGCCAGTAGTATCCCAGGCTGGTTGACCTACACCTTC
CDR3aa: CASSIPGWLTYTF

d_gene: TRBD2
j_gene: TRBJ2-1
abundance: .
v_gene: TRBV4-3
CDR3nt: TGCGCCAGCAGCCAACTAGCGGGCTACAATGAGCAGTTCTTC
CDR3aa: CASSQLAGYNEQFF

d_gene: .
j_gene: TRBJ1-3
abundance: .
v_gene: TRBV14
CDR3nt: TGTGCCAGCACCCTGGCCGGAAACACCATATATTTT
CDR3aa: CASTLAGNTIYF

d_gene: TRBD2
j_gene: TRBJ2-1
abundance: .
v_gene: TRBV7-8
CDR3nt: TGTGCCAGCAGTGTAGCGGGAGGGCCGGGTAATGAGCAGTTCTTC
CDR3aa: CASSVAGGPGNEQFF

d_gene: TRBD1
j_gene: TRBJ2-7
abundance: once
v_gene: TRBV6-1
CDR3nt: TGTGCCAGTTTCCCCATAGGGGGCCCTTACGAGCAGTACTTC
CDR3aa: CASFPIGGPYEQYF

d_gene: .
j_gene: TRBJ2-1
abundance: .
v_gene: TRBV6-4
CDR3nt: TGTGCCAGCAGTAACACGAAGACCGGGTCCAGGCAGTTCTTC
CDR3aa: CASSNTKTGSRQFF

d_gene: TRBD2
j_gene: TRBJ2-7
abundance: .
v_gene: TRBV6-8
CDR3nt: TGTGCCAGCAGTTATGAGGGGACTAGCGGGAGTTCCTACGAGCAGTACTTC
CDR3aa: CASSYEGTSGSSYEQYF

d_gene: TRBD1
j_gene: TRBJ2-4
abundance: .
v_gene: TRBV5-1
CDR3nt: TGCGCCAGCAGCGACAGGGCGACCAAAAACATTCAGTACTTC
CDR3aa: CASSDRATKNIQYF

d_gene: .
j_gene: TRBJ2-7
abundance: .
v_gene: TRBV7-9
CDR3nt: TGTGCCAGCAGTTCCGGGACAACCTACGAGCAGTACTTC
CDR3aa: CASSSGTTYEQYF

d_gene: .
j_gene: TRBJ2-3
abundance: .
v_gene: TRBV11-3
CDR3nt: TGTGCCAGCAGCTTGGGGGGTCCAGATACGCAGTATTTT
CDR3aa: CASSLGGPDTQYF

d_gene: .
j_gene: TRBJ2-1
abundance: .
v_gene: TRBV11-1
CDR3nt: TGTGCCAGCAGCTTGTTTTATAATGAGCAGTTCTTC
CDR3aa: CASSLFYNEQFF

d_gene: .
j_gene: TRBJ2-5
abundance: .
v_gene: TRBV5-1
CDR3nt: TGCGCCAGCAGCTGGGGGGTAGGACATGTACAAGAGACCCAGTACTTC
CDR3aa: CASSWGVGHVQETQYF

d_gene: TRBD1
j_gene: TRBJ1-1
abundance: .
v_gene: TRBV28
CDR3nt: TGTGCCAGCAACACTGACAGGGGCCAAGGGAGGTTTCCTATTGAAGCTTTCTTT
CDR3aa: CASNTDRGQGRFPIEAFF

d_gene: .
j_gene: TRBJ1-3
abundance: .
v_gene: TRBV19
CDR3nt: TGTGCCAGTAGTAGGGGCAAGATCCCAGGAAACACCATATATTTT
CDR3aa: CASSRGKIPGNTIYF

d_gene: .
j_gene: TRBJ1-1
abundance: .
v_gene: TRBV5-1
CDR3nt: TGCGCCAGCAGCTTGGGGGGCCAGAACACTGAAGCTTTCTTT
CDR3aa: CASSLGGQNTEAFF

d_gene: TRBD1
j_gene: TRBJ1-5
abundance: .
v_gene: TRBV15
CDR3nt: TGTGCCACCAGCATAGAACAGGGGTCCAATCAGCCCCAGCATTTT
CDR3aa: CATSIEQGSNQPQHF

d_gene: .
j_gene: TRBJ2-7
abundance: .
v_gene: TRBV5-4
CDR3nt: TGTGCCAGCAGCCGGAGGGGAGAGCAGTACTTC
CDR3aa: CASSRRGEQYF